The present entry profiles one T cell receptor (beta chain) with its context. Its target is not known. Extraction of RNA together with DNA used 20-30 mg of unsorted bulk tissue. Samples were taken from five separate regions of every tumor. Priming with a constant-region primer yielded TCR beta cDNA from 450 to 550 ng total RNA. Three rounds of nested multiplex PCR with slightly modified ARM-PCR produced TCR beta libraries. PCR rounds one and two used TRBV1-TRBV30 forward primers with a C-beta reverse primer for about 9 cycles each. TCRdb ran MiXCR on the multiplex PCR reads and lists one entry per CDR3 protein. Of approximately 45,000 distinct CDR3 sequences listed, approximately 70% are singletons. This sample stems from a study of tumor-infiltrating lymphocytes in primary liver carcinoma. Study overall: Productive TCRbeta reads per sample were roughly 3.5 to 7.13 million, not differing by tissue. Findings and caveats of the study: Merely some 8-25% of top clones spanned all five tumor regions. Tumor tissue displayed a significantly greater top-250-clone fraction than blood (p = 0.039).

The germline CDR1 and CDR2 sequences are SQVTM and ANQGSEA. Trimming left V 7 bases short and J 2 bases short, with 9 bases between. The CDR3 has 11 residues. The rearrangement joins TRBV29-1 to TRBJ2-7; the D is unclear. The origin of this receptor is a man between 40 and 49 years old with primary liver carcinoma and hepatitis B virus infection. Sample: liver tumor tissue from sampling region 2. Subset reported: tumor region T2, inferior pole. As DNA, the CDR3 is TGCAGCGACATCCACGCCTACGAGCAGTACTTC. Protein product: CSDIHAYEQYF.